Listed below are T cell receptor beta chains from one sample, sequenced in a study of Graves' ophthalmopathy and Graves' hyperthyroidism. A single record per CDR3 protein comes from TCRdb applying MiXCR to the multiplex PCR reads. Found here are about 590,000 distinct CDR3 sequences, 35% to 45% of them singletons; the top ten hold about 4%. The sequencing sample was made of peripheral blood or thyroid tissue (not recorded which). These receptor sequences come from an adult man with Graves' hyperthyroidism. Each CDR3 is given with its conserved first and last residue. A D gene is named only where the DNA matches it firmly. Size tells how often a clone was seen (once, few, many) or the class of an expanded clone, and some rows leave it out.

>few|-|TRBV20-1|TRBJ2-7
CSARGSRSYEQYF
TGCAGTGCTAGAGGGTCACGCTCCTACGAGCAGTACTTC
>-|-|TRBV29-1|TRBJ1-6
CSSRVLSDSPLHF
TGCAGCAGTCGGGTACTTTCGGATTCACCCCTCCACTTT
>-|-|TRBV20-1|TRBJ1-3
CSASKDSSGNTIYF
TGCAGTGCTAGTAAAGACAGCTCTGGAAACACCATATATTTT
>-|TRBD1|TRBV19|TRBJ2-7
CASSRGQGNEQYF
TGTGCCAGTAGTAGGGGACAGGGCAACGAGCAGTACTTC
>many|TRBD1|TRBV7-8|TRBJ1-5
CASTLRGKYSNQPQHF
TGTGCCAGCACCCTCAGGGGGAAATATAGCAATCAGCCCCAGCATTTT
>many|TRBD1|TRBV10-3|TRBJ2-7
CAISESSARGFEQYF
TGTGCCATCAGTGAGTCGAGCGCCAGGGGGTTCGAGCAGTACTTC
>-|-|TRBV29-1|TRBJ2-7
CSASAGEQYF
TGCAGCGCATCAGCAGGGGAGCAGTACTTC
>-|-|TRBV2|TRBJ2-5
CASSEAGRVTTQYF
TGTGCCAGCAGTGAAGCCGGCAGGGTGACGACCCAGTACTTC
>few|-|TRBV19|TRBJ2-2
CASSKGQRFSGELFF
TGTGCCAGTAGCAAAGGACAGAGATTTAGCGGGGAGCTGTTTTTT
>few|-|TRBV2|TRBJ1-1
CASSRASRATGLDMTFF
TGTGCCAGCAGCCGAGCTTCGCGGGCTACAGGGCTAGACATGACTTTCTTT
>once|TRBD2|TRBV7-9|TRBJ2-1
CASSLVKGLAGESYNEQFF
TGTGCCAGCAGCTTAGTGAAGGGACTAGCGGGAGAATCCTACAATGAGCAGTTCTTC
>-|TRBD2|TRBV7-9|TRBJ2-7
CASSPPAGGTYEQYF
TGTGCCAGCAGCCCTCCCGCGGGGGGCACCTACGAGCAGTACTTC
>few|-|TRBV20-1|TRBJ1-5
CSAIRGDSNQPQHF
TGCAGTGCTATCAGGGGAGATAGCAATCAGCCCCAGCATTTT
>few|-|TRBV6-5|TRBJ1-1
CASSIWGAEAFF
TGTGCCAGCAGTATTTGGGGGGCTGAAGCTTTCTTT
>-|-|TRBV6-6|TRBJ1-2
CASSDPARHPNYGYTF
TGTGCCAGCAGTGATCCCGCCCGACATCCCAACTATGGCTACACCTTC
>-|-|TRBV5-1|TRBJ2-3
CASSSGSATDTQYF
TGCGCCAGCAGCTCCGGTTCGGCTACAGATACGCAGTATTTT
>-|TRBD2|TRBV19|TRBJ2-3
CASSIDGRAANTQYF
TGTGCCAGTAGTATAGACGGGAGGGCCGCCAATACGCAGTATTTT
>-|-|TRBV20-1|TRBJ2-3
CSARGAPGNTDTQYF
TGCAGTGCTAGAGGGGCCCCGGGCAACACAGATACGCAGTATTTT
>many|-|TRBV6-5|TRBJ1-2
CASSYSTGVGYTF
TGTGCCAGCAGTTACTCGACCGGAGTAGGCTACACCTTC
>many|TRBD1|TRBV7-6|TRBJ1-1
CASSGYTGAGEAFF
TGTGCCAGCAGCGGGTATACAGGGGCGGGTGAAGCTTTCTTT
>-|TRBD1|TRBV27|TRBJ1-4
CATYDRVVEKLFF
TGTGCCACTTATGACAGGGTAGTTGAAAAACTGTTTTTT
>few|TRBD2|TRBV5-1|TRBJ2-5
CASSPTGTSAETQYF
TGCGCCAGCAGCCCCACCGGGACTAGCGCGGAGACCCAGTACTTC
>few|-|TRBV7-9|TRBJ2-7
CASSFGGLTYEQYF
TGTGCCAGCAGCTTTGGGGGACTCACCTACGAGCAGTACTTC
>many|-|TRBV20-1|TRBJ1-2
CSAPEAGEAHYGYTF
TGCAGTGCTCCCGAAGCAGGGGAGGCCCACTATGGCTACACCTTC
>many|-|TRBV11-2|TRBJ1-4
CASSSRKAEKLFF
TGTGCCAGCAGCTCCCGAAAAGCGGAAAAACTGTTTTTT